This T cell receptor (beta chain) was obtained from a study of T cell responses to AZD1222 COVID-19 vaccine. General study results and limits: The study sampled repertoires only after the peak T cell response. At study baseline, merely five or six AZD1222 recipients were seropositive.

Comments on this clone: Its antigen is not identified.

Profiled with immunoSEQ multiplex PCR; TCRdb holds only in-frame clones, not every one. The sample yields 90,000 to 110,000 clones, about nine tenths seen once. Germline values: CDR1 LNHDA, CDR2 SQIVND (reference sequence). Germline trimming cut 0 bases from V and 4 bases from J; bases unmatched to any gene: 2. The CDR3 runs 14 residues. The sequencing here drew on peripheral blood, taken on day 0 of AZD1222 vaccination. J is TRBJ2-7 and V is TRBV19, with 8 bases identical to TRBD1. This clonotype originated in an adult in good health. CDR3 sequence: CASSIDGDRYEQYF. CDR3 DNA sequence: TGTGCCAGTAGTATAGATGGGGACAGGTACGAGCAGTACTTC.